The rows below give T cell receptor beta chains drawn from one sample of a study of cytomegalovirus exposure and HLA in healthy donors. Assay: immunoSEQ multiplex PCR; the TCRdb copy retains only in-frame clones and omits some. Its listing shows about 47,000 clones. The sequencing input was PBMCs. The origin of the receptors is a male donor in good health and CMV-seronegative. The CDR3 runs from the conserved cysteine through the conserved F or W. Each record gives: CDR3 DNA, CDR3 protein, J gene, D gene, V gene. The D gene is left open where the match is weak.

DNA: TGTGCCAGCAGCGCCAGGTTTGAGTGGAATGAGCAGTTCTTC
CDR3: CASSARFEWNEQFF
J: TRBJ2-1
D: NA
V: TRBV9

DNA: TGTGCCAGCAGTGTTCCAGGGGCGGGCACAGATACGCAGTATTTT
CDR3: CASSVPGAGTDTQYF
J: TRBJ2-3
D: NA
V: TRBV2

DNA: TGTGCCAGCTCGCTTTCGGAGGACCGCGACTCTGGAAACACCATATATTTT
CDR3: CASSLSEDRDSGNTIYF
J: TRBJ1-3
D: NA
V: TRBV18

DNA: TGCGCCAGCAGCTTTTCTCTAGTCGGCAATGAGCAGTTCTTC
CDR3: CASSFSLVGNEQFF
J: TRBJ2-1
D: NA
V: TRBV5-1

DNA: TGTGCCAGCAGTTATTTTTGGGCACCGGGGGACGAGCAGTACTTC
CDR3: CASSYFWAPGDEQYF
J: TRBJ2-7
D: NA
V: TRBV6-5

DNA: TGCGCCAGCAGCCCGACAGGGACGGGTGAGCAGTACTTC
CDR3: CASSPTGTGEQYF
J: TRBJ2-7
D: TRBD1
V: TRBV5-1

DNA: TGCGCCAGCAGCCCTGGACTAGCGGGGCCTTCCACAGATACGCAGTATTTT
CDR3: CASSPGLAGPSTDTQYF
J: TRBJ2-3
D: TRBD2
V: TRBV4-1

DNA: TGCAGCGCCACTAGCGGGGTAGCAGATACGCAGTATTTT
CDR3: CSATSGVADTQYF
J: TRBJ2-3
D: TRBD2
V: TRBV29-1

DNA: TGTGCCAGTAGTAACAGGGGCTACGAGCAGTACTTC
CDR3: CASSNRGYEQYF
J: TRBJ2-7
D: TRBD1
V: TRBV19

DNA: TGTGCCAGCAGCGTGCTGTCAGCGAGCACAGATACGCAGTATTTT
CDR3: CASSVLSASTDTQYF
J: TRBJ2-3
D: NA
V: TRBV9

DNA: TGTGCCAGCAGCACACGGGACAGGGCGGCCAATGAGCAGTTCTTC
CDR3: CASSTRDRAANEQFF
J: TRBJ2-1
D: TRBD1
V: TRBV9

DNA: TGTGCCAGCAGCTCCTCGGGGGGCGAGCAGTACTTC
CDR3: CASSSSGGEQYF
J: TRBJ2-7
D: TRBD2
V: TRBV11-3

DNA: TGCGCCAGCAGCCGGACTAGCGGGGGGGTAGATACGCAGTATTTT
CDR3: CASSRTSGGVDTQYF
J: TRBJ2-3
D: TRBD2
V: TRBV5-1

DNA: TGTGCCAGCTCCAGGGGACAGGTTAGAAATGAGCAGTTCTTC
CDR3: CASSRGQVRNEQFF
J: TRBJ2-1
D: TRBD1
V: TRBV5-6

DNA: TGTGCTAGCAGCTTAACGGTGGAGAACCAAGAGACCCAGTACTTC
CDR3: CASSLTVENQETQYF
J: TRBJ2-5
D: NA
V: TRBV7-7

DNA: TGTGCCAGCAGTGCAGTCGGGACTCACTTC
CDR3: CASSAVGTHF
J: TRBJ2-7
D: NA
V: TRBV28

DNA: TGTGCCGCCGGGACAGCATATAGCAATCAGCCCCAGCATTTT
CDR3: CAAGTAYSNQPQHF
J: TRBJ1-5
D: TRBD1
V: TRBV27

DNA: TGTGCTAGTGGCCTTAGACTAGCGCAGAGCTCCTACGAGCAGTACTTC
CDR3: CASGLRLAQSSYEQYF
J: TRBJ2-7
D: TRBD2
V: TRBV12-5

DNA: TGTGCCAGTAGTATGTCACCAGATAACTATGGCTACACCTTC
CDR3: CASSMSPDNYGYTF
J: TRBJ1-2
D: NA
V: TRBV19

DNA: TGCGCCAGCAGCCCTCGGACAGACTACGAGCAGTACTTC
CDR3: CASSPRTDYEQYF
J: TRBJ2-7
D: NA
V: TRBV4-3

DNA: TGTGCCAGCAGCGTAGGTGCAGGGAATCAGCCCCAGCATTTT
CDR3: CASSVGAGNQPQHF
J: TRBJ1-5
D: NA
V: TRBV9

DNA: TGTGCCAGCAGTGCCGGACAGCAGAGCTGGAACACTGAAGCTTTCTTT
CDR3: CASSAGQQSWNTEAFF
J: TRBJ1-1
D: NA
V: TRBV9

DNA: TGTGCCAGCAGTTTAGGGAGGGGTTCTGGCAATGAGCAGTTCTTC
CDR3: CASSLGRGSGNEQFF
J: TRBJ2-1
D: TRBD2
V: TRBV27

DNA: TGTGCCAGCAGTGGAGGCGGGGGGGCCACAGATACGCAGTATTTT
CDR3: CASSGGGGATDTQYF
J: TRBJ2-3
D: TRBD2
V: TRBV6-4

DNA: TGTGCCAGCAGCGTAGAAGGGGGCGGAGGAAAAGATACGCAGTATTTT
CDR3: CASSVEGGGGKDTQYF
J: TRBJ2-3
D: TRBD1
V: TRBV9

DNA: TGTGCCACCAGCGAGGATGAGGGGGCTAACTATGGCTACACCTTC
CDR3: CATSEDEGANYGYTF
J: TRBJ1-2
D: NA
V: TRBV15

DNA: TGTGCCTGGAGCTTCCCGGGACAGTTTAATCAGCCCCAGCATTTT
CDR3: CAWSFPGQFNQPQHF
J: TRBJ1-5
D: TRBD1
V: TRBV30

DNA: TGTGCCAGCAGGAGACCGGGACAGAGCTATGGCTACACCTTC
CDR3: CASRRPGQSYGYTF
J: TRBJ1-2
D: TRBD1
V: TRBV6-5

DNA: TGTGCCAGCAGCTTAGCACAGGGGCCTTACGAGCAGTACTTC
CDR3: CASSLAQGPYEQYF
J: TRBJ2-7
D: TRBD1
V: TRBV7-2

DNA: TGTGCCAGTTCTCGGGACTTAAAAAACATTCAGTACTTC
CDR3: CASSRDLKNIQYF
J: TRBJ2-4
D: NA
V: TRBV5-6

DNA: TGTGCCAGCAGCGTAGGGCAGACTACGGCTTCACCCCTCCACTTT
CDR3: CASSVGQTTASPLHF
J: TRBJ1-6
D: NA
V: TRBV9

DNA: TGTGCCAGCAGCCTAGATTCGGGACTTGAAGCTTTCTTT
CDR3: CASSLDSGLEAFF
J: TRBJ1-1
D: NA
V: TRBV7-3

DNA: TGTGCCTGGAGTGCCGGGACACACGACACCGGGGAGCTGTTTTTT
CDR3: CAWSAGTHDTGELFF
J: TRBJ2-2
D: NA
V: TRBV30

DNA: TGTGCCAGTAGTGCCTCGACAGGGGGGCTTGAAAAACTGTTTTTT
CDR3: CASSASTGGLEKLFF
J: TRBJ1-4
D: TRBD1
V: TRBV19

DNA: TGTGCCAGCGTGGCAGGGGAAGGGTATGGCTACACCTTC
CDR3: CASVAGEGYGYTF
J: TRBJ1-2
D: NA
V: TRBV6-5

DNA: TGTGCCAGCAGCGGGGGCCAGGGCGGCTACGAGCAGTACTTC
CDR3: CASSGGQGGYEQYF
J: TRBJ2-7
D: NA
V: TRBV5-6

DNA: TGTGCCACCCGTAGTTGGGGACAGGGAGACAATGAGCAGTTCTTC
CDR3: CATRSWGQGDNEQFF
J: TRBJ2-1
D: TRBD1
V: TRBV11-2

DNA: TGTGCCTGGAGGGATGACAGGAACACAGATACGCAGTATTTT
CDR3: CAWRDDRNTDTQYF
J: TRBJ2-3
D: NA
V: TRBV30

DNA: TGTGCCAGCAGCGCCCGACTTGGGGGGGACGGAAATGAGCAGTTCTTC
CDR3: CASSARLGGDGNEQFF
J: TRBJ2-1
D: TRBD2
V: TRBV7-9

DNA: TGTGCCATCAGTGAGGGGACAGAACGGGGGAGCTACACCTTC
CDR3: CAISEGTERGSYTF
J: TRBJ1-2
D: TRBD1
V: TRBV10-3

DNA: TGCGCCAGCAGCCACTTAGCAGGGGAAGAGACCCAGTACTTC
CDR3: CASSHLAGEETQYF
J: TRBJ2-5
D: NA
V: TRBV4-1

DNA: TGTGCCAGCTCACCCCGACAGCGTCCAGATAATTCACCCCTCCACTTT
CDR3: CASSPRQRPDNSPLHF
J: TRBJ1-6
D: NA
V: TRBV18

DNA: TGCACCAGCAGCCAAGATCTTGGACTAGCGGGGGCGGAGAGGGAGACCCAGTACTTC
CDR3: CTSSQDLGLAGAERETQYF
J: TRBJ2-5
D: NA
V: TRBV1

DNA: TGTGCCTGGAGTGGACAGGGTGGGGATGACACTGAAGCTTTCTTT
CDR3: CAWSGQGGDDTEAFF
J: TRBJ1-1
D: TRBD1
V: TRBV30

DNA: TGTGCCAGCAGCTTACGGGGGACTAACTATGGCTACACCTTC
CDR3: CASSLRGTNYGYTF
J: TRBJ1-2
D: NA
V: TRBV7-2

DNA: TGTGCCAGCAGTTACTCTGGGACAGCGTGGAACACTGAAGCTTTCTTT
CDR3: CASSYSGTAWNTEAFF
J: TRBJ1-1
D: TRBD1
V: TRBV6-5

DNA: TGTGCCAGCAGCTTAATGGGCGGGGTTTCCTACAATGAGCAGTTCTTC
CDR3: CASSLMGGVSYNEQFF
J: TRBJ2-1
D: NA
V: TRBV7-8

DNA: TGTGCCAGTAGTCTCTCTCGGGAGCTTAACTATGGCTACACCTTC
CDR3: CASSLSRELNYGYTF
J: TRBJ1-2
D: NA
V: TRBV19

DNA: TGTGCCAGCAGCGTCCAAGACAGGATCTCTGGAAACACCATATATTTT
CDR3: CASSVQDRISGNTIYF
J: TRBJ1-3
D: NA
V: TRBV9

DNA: TGTGCCAGCAGTGACGGGCGGGGGGGCCTCGCAGATACGCAGTATTTT
CDR3: CASSDGRGGLADTQYF
J: TRBJ2-3
D: TRBD2
V: TRBV6-4

DNA: TGTGCCAGCACCGACTCGGCACCCCTCCACTTT
CDR3: CASTDSAPLHF
J: TRBJ1-6
D: NA
V: TRBV6-6